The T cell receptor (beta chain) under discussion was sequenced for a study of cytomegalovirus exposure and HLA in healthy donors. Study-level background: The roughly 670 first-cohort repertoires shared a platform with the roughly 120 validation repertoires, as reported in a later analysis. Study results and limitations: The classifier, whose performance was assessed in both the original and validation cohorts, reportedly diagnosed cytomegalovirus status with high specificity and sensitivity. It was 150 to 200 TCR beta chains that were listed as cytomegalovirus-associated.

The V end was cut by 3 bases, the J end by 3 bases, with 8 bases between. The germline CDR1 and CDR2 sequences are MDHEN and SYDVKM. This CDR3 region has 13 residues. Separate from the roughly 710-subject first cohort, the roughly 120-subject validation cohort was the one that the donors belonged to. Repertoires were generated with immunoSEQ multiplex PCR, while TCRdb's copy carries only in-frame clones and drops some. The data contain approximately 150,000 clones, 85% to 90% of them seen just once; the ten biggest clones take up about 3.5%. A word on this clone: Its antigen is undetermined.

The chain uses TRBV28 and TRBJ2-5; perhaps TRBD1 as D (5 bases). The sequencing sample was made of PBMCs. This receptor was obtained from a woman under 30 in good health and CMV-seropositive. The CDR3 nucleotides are TGTGCCAGCAGTTTTTCAGGGAAAGAGACCCAGTACTTC. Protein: CASSFSGKETQYF.